These T cell receptor beta chains were read from a single sample in a study of CD8 T cells in Susac syndrome. TCRdb reprocessed the immunoSEQ multiplex PCR reads via MiXCR and lists one record per CDR3 protein. This table has approximately 70,000 distinct CDR3 sequences, approximately 95% appearing once. What was sequenced was CD8+ T cells from PBMCs. These receptors came from a human donor in good health. Both conserved end residues are part of each CDR3. D genes are given only for firm matches. Clone size is shown for a subset of rows, as once, few, many or a class of expanded clone.

CDR3 protein: CASSSGLAPEAFF
CDR3 DNA: TGTGCCAGCAGCTCCGGCCTCGCACCGGAAGCTTTCTTT
D gene: .
J gene: TRBJ1-1
clone size: .
V gene: TRBV7-9

CDR3 protein: CASSFVESGTEQFF
CDR3 DNA: TGTGCCAGCAGTTTCGTGGAGTCTGGGACTGAGCAGTTCTTC
D gene: .
J gene: TRBJ2-1
clone size: .
V gene: TRBV28

CDR3 protein: CASSLLAGEETQYF
CDR3 DNA: TGTGCCAGCAGTCTACTAGCGGGGGAAGAGACCCAGTACTTC
D gene: TRBD2
J gene: TRBJ2-5
clone size: .
V gene: TRBV27

CDR3 protein: CASSSLAGANTEAFF
CDR3 DNA: TGTGCCAGCAGCTCCCTCGCGGGGGCGAACACTGAAGCTTTCTTT
D gene: .
J gene: TRBJ1-1
clone size: once
V gene: TRBV7-3

CDR3 protein: CASSLGRPEFF
CDR3 DNA: TGTGCCAGCAGCTTAGGCAGGCCGGAGTTCTTC
D gene: .
J gene: TRBJ2-1
clone size: .
V gene: TRBV7-2

CDR3 protein: CASSQDGGLNNEQFF
CDR3 DNA: TGTGCCAGCAGCCAAGACGGGGGGCTGAACAATGAGCAGTTCTTC
D gene: .
J gene: TRBJ2-1
clone size: .
V gene: TRBV3-1

CDR3 protein: CASSSGAQTGELFF
CDR3 DNA: TGTGCCAGCAGCTCCGGGGCCCAGACCGGGGAGCTGTTTTTT
D gene: .
J gene: TRBJ2-2
clone size: .
V gene: TRBV7-3

CDR3 protein: CASSLRQASNTEAFF
CDR3 DNA: TGCGCCAGCAGCCTTAGACAGGCTTCGAACACTGAAGCTTTCTTT
D gene: .
J gene: TRBJ1-1
clone size: .
V gene: TRBV4-1

CDR3 protein: CASSLVDRVADEQYF
CDR3 DNA: TGTGCCAGCAGCTTAGTCGACAGGGTCGCCGACGAGCAGTACTTC
D gene: TRBD1
J gene: TRBJ2-7
clone size: .
V gene: TRBV7-8

CDR3 protein: CASSPAPGTGDYTDTQYF
CDR3 DNA: TGTGCCAGCTCACCCGCCCCCGGGACAGGGGATTACACAGATACGCAGTATTTT
D gene: TRBD1
J gene: TRBJ2-3
clone size: once
V gene: TRBV18

CDR3 protein: CATSRDLTGGFSNQPQHF
CDR3 DNA: TGTGCCACCAGCAGAGATCTTACAGGAGGATTTAGCAATCAGCCCCAGCATTTT
D gene: .
J gene: TRBJ1-5
clone size: .
V gene: TRBV15

CDR3 protein: CASSLHTTGSTDTQYF
CDR3 DNA: TGCGCCAGCAGCTTACATACGACAGGGAGCACAGATACGCAGTATTTT
D gene: TRBD1
J gene: TRBJ2-3
clone size: .
V gene: TRBV5-1

CDR3 protein: CASTATWVTRETEAFF
CDR3 DNA: TGTGCCAGTACCGCCACCTGGGTTACCAGAGAGACTGAAGCTTTCTTT
D gene: .
J gene: TRBJ1-1
clone size: .
V gene: TRBV19

CDR3 protein: CASTGTGVNTEAFF
CDR3 DNA: TGTGCCAGTACCGGGACAGGGGTGAACACTGAAGCTTTCTTT
D gene: TRBD1
J gene: TRBJ1-1
clone size: .
V gene: TRBV19

CDR3 protein: CASSQDRGGRTEAFF
CDR3 DNA: TGCGCCAGCAGCCAAGACCGAGGGGGCAGAACTGAAGCTTTCTTT
D gene: TRBD1
J gene: TRBJ1-1
clone size: once
V gene: TRBV4-1

CDR3 protein: CASSPRPGTTNTGELFF
CDR3 DNA: TGTGCCAGCAGTCCTAGACCCGGGACCACGAACACCGGGGAGCTGTTTTTT
D gene: .
J gene: TRBJ2-2
clone size: few
V gene: TRBV6-1

CDR3 protein: CASSSLHAGKNTGELFF
CDR3 DNA: TGTGCCAGCAGCTCGCTCCACGCCGGGAAGAACACCGGGGAGCTGTTTTTT
D gene: .
J gene: TRBJ2-2
clone size: .
V gene: TRBV13